These 8 T cell receptor beta chains were sequenced from one sample in a study of shared clonotypes between healthy human individuals. Cells designated naive CD8 were CD45RO-negative and were positively selected for CCR7, with terminally differentiated effector memory CD45RA+ cells excluded. Generated by immunoSEQ multiplex PCR, the TCRdb table keeps only in-frame clones and is missing some. The sample lists fewer than 850,000 clones, approximately 97% occurring once. Source material: naive CD8+ T cells sorted from blood. The receptors shown here come from a man aged 25-40 years in good health.

The chain links TRBV9 to TRBJ2-7; 15 nucleotides line up with TRBD2. This CDR3 region has 16 residues. Germline CDR1 reads SGDLS; CDR2 reads YYNGEE. With 3 bases clipped from V and 6 bases from J, the junction kept 7 bases outside the gene matches. The CDR3 DNA is TGTGCCAGCAGCGAGGGGACTAGCGGGAGGTCTAGCGAGCAGTACTTC. This gives the protein CASSEGTSGRSSEQYF. Full variable domain (rest looked up from reference TRBV9 and TRBJ2-7): DSGVTQTPKHLITATGQRVTLRCSPRSGDLSVYWYQQSLDQGLQFLIQYYNGEERAKGNILERFSAQQFPDLHSELNLSSLELGDSALYFCASSEGTSGRSSEQYFGPGTRLTVT.

This rearrangement joins TRBV11-2 to TRBJ2-7; D is possibly TRBD1 or TRBD2 (5 bases each). In germline, CDR1 is SGHAT, CDR2 FQNNGV. Trimming shortened V by 4 bases and J by 6 bases, and 13 bases separated the two germline ends. This CDR3 region has 13 residues. The CDR3 bases are TGTGCCAGCAGCTCGGGACGGCGCCCCGAGCAGTACTTC. Translating it yields CASSSGRRPEQYF.

The chain carries TRBV18 and TRBJ1-1; D is possibly TRBD1 (6 bases). Germline V gene lookup returns CDR1 KGHSH and CDR2 LQKENI. Trimming stripped 3 bases from V and 0 bases from J, with 11 bases between. This CDR3 has 15 residues. The CDR3 DNA reads as TGTGCCAGCTCACCCCCCGGACAGATGAACACTGAAGCTTTCTTT. Amino acids: CASSPPGQMNTEAFF.

The V and J genes are TRBV4-1 and TRBJ2-1; 8 positions match TRBD2. The CDR3 is made up of 14 amino acids. Per the germline V gene, CDR1 is MGHRA and CDR2 is YSYEKL. The V gene end was trimmed by 0 bases and the J gene end by 9 bases; junction bases not matched to a gene: 4. The CDR3 DNA reads TGCGCCAGCAGCCAAGATCCGGGAGGGGGTGAGCAGTTCTTC. Protein sequence: CASSQDPGGGEQFF.

The genes are TRBV27 and TRBJ2-7; D perhaps matches TRBD2 (6 bases). The germline V gene encodes CDR1 MNHEY and CDR2 SMNVEV (reference sequence). V dropped 5 bases and J dropped 3 bases, with 17 bases sitting between them. CDR3 length equals 15 residues. This CDR3 is CASSHISGKNYEQYF. DNA for the CDR3: TGTGCCAGCAGTCACATTAGCGGAAAAAACTACGAGCAGTACTTC.

The chain links TRBV11-2 to TRBJ2-3, with a tentative D call TRBD2 (6 bases). Germline CDR1 is SGHAT and CDR2 is FQNNGV. CDR3 length equals 16 residues. V lost 10 bases, J lost 0 bases, and 20 bases lay in between. CDR3 sequence reads: CATHPRRGGSTDTQYF. For the CDR3, the DNA is TGTGCCACCCATCCGAGGCGGGGTGGTAGCACAGATACGCAGTATTTT.

The CDR3 region has the DNA TGTGCCACCAGCAGAGATACCGGGGCGGACAGGCTCTACGAGCAGTACTTC. Its protein is CATSRDTGADRLYEQYF. This chain uses TRBV15 with TRBJ2-7; 7 bases match TRBD1. The CDR3 extends over 17 amino acids. Trimming at V came to 0 bases and at J to 3 bases, leaving 11 bases not matched to a gene. Germline V gene sequence: CDR1 LNHNV, CDR2 YYDKDF (reference sequence).

J is TRBJ2-7 and V is TRBV7-9; 9 bases map to TRBD1. This CDR3 is built from 14 residues. Germline V CDR1 and CDR2: SEHNR, FQNEAQ (reference sequence). V shed 0 bases and J 7 bases; nucleotides not matched to a gene: 4. Here the CDR3 reads CASSLAGTGREQYF. The CDR3 bases are TGTGCCAGCAGCTTAGCGGGGACAGGGCGGGAGCAGTACTTC.